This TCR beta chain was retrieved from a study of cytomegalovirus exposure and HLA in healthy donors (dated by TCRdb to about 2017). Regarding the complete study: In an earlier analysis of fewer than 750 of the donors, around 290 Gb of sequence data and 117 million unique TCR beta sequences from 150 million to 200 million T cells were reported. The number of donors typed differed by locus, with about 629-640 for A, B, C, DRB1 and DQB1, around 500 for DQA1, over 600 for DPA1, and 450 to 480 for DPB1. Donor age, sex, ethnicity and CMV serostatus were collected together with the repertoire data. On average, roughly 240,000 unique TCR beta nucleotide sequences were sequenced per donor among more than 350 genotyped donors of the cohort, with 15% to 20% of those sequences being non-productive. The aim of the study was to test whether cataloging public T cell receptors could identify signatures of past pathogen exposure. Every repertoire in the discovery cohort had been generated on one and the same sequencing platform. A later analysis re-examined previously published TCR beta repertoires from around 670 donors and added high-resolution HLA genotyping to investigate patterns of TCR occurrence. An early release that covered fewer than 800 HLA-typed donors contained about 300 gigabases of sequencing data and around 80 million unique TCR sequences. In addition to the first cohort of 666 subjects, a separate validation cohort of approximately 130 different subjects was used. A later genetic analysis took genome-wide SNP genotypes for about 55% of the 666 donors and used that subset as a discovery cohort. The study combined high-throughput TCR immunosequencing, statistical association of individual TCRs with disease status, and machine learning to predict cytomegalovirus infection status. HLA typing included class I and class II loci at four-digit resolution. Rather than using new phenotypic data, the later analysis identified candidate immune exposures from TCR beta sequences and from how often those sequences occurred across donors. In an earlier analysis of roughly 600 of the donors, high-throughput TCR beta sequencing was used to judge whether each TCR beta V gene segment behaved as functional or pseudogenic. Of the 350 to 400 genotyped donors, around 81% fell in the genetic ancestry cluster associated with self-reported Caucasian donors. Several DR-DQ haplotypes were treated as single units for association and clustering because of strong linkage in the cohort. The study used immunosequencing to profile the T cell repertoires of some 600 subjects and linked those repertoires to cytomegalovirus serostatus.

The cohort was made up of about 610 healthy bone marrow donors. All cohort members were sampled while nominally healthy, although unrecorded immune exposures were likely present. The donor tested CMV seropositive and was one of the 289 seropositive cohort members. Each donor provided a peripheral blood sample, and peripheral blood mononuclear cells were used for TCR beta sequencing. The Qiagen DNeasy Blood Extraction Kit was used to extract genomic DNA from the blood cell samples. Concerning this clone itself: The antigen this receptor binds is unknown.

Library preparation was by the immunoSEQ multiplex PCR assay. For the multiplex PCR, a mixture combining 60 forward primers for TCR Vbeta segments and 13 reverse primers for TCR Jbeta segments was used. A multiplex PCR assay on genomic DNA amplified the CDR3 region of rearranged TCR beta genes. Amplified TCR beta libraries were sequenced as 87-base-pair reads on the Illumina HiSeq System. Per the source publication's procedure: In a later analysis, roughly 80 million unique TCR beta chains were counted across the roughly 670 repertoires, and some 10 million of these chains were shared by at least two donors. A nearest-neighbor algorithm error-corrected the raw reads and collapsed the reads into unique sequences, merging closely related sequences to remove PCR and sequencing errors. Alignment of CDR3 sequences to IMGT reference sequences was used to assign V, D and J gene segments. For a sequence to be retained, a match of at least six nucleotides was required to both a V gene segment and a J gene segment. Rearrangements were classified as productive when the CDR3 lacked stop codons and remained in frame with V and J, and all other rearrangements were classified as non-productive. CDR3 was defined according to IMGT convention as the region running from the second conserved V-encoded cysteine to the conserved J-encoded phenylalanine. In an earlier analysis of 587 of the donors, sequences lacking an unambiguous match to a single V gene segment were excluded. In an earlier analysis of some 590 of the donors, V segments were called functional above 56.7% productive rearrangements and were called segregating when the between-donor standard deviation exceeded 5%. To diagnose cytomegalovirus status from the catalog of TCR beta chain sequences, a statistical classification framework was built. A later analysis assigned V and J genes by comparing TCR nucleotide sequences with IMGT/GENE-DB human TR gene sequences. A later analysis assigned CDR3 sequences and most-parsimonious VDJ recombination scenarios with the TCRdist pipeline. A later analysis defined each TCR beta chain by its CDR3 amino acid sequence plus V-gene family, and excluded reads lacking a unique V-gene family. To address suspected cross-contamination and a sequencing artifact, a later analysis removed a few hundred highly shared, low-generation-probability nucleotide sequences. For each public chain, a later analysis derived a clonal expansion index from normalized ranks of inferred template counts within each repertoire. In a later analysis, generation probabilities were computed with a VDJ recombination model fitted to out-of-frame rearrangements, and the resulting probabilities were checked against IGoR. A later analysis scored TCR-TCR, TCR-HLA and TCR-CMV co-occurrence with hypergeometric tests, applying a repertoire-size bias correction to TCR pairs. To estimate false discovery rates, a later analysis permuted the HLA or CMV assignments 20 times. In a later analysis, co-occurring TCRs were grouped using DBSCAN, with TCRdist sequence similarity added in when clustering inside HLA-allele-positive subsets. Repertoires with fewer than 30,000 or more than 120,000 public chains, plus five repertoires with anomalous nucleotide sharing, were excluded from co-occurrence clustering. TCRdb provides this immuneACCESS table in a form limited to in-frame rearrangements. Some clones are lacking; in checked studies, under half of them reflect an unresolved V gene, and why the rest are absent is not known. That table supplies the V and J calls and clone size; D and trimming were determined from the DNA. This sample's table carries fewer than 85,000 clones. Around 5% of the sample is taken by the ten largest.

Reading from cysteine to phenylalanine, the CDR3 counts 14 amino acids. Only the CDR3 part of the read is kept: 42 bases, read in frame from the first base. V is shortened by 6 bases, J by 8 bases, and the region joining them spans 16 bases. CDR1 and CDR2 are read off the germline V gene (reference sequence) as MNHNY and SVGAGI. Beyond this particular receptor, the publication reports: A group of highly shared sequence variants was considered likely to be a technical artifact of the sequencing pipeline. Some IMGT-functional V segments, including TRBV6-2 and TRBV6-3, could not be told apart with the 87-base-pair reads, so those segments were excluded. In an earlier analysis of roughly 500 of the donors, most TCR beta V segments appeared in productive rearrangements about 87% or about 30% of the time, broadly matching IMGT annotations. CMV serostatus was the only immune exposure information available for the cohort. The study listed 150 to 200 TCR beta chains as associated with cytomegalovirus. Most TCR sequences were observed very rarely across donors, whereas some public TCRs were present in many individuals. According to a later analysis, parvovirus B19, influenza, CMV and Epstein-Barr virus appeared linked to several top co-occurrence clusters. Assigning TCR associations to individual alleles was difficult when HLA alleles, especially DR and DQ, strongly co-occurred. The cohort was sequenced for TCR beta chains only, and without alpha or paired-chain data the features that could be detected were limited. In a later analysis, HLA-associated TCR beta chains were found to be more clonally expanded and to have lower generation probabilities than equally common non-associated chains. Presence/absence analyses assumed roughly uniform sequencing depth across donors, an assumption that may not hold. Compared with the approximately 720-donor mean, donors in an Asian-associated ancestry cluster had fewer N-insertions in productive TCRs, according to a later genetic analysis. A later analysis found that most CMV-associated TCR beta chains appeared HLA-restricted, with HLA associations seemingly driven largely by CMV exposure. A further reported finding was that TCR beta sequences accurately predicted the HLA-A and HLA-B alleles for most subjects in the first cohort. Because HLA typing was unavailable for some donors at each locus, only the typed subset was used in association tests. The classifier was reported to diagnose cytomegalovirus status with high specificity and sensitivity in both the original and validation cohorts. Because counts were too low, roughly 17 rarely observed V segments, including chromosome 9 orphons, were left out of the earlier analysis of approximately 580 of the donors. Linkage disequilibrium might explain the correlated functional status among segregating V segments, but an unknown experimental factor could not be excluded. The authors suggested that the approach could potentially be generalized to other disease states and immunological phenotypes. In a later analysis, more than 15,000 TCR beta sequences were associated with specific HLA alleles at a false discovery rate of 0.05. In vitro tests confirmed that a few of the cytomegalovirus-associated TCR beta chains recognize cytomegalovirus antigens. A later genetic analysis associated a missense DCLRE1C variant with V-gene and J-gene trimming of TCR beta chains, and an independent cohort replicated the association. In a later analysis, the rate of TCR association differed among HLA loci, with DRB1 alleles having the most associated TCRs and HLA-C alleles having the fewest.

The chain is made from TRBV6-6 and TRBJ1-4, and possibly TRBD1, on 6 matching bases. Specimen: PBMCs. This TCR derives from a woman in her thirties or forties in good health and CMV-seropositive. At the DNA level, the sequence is TGTGCCAGCAGACCCTCGACAGGATGGGAAAAACTGTTTTTT. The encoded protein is CASRPSTGWEKLFF.